Presented here are 9 T cell receptor beta chains from one specimen sequenced in a study of T cell repertoires in cytomegalovirus infection. These TCRs are of unknown antigen specificity. TCRdb re-called the reads with MiXCR, one entry per CDR3 protein. The sample lists 550,000 to 700,000 distinct CDR3 sequences; over 35% were seen once. The sample in question was cultured PBMCs, obtained from culture after CMV antigen stimulation. All receptors come from a human donor in good health (CMV status not recorded). Some clones in this sample may be carry-over from other donors' samples.

CDR3: CASSSITETQYF. The CDR3 DNA is TGTGCCAGCAGCTCCATCACGGAGACCCAGTACTTC. J is TRBJ2-5 and V is TRBV7-6; unclear D gene. Germline loops: CDR1 SGHVS, CDR2 FNYEAQ. This CDR3 is built from 12 residues. The V end was cut by 4 bases, the J end by 5 bases, with 8 bases between.

The V and J genes are TRBV7-9 and TRBJ2-1; the D gene is possibly TRBD1 (6 bases). The CDR3 sequence is 15 residues long. The germline gives CDR1 SEHNR, CDR2 FQNEAQ (reference sequence). V was cut by 3 bases and J by 4 bases, with 13 bases left in between. CDR3 region: CASSFAWDTYNEQFF. The CDR3, as DNA: TGTGCCAGCAGCTTCGCATGGGACACGTACAATGAGCAGTTCTTC.

The rearrangement uses TRBV18 and TRBJ1-1; maybe TRBD1 (5 bases). The CDR3 has 13 residues. Germline-derived CDR1 and CDR2 are KGHSH and LQKENI. Trimming left V 2 bases short and J 7 bases short, with 11 bases between. The CDR3 DNA sequence: TGTGCCAGCTCACCAGATTGGGGCCGTGAAGCTTTCTTT. Amino acid sequence: CASSPDWGREAFF.

In this sample, this clonotype turned up a few times. The DNA of the CDR3 is TGTGCCAGCAGCCAGGGGGATAACTATGGCTACACCTTC. This encodes CASSQGDNYGYTF. The chain couples TRBV6-2 or TRBV6-3 to TRBJ1-2; the match to TRBD1 covers 7 bases. The CDR3 covers 13 residues. Germline CDR1 MNHEY, CDR2 SVGEGT. Trimming removed 6 bases from V and 1 base from J; junction bases left unmatched: 2.

This clonotype was observed a handful of times. The chain uses TRBV6-6 and TRBJ2-7; either TRBD1 or TRBD2 may supply D (5 bases each). CDR1 is MNHNY and CDR2 is SVGAGI in the germline V gene (reference sequence). The CDR3 extends over 15 amino acids. V lost 5 bases and J lost 5, with 19 bases in between. The CDR3 DNA reads as TGTGCCAGCAGTGATAACCAGGGACCCCGGGACGAGCAGTACTTC. This gives the protein CASSDNQGPRDEQYF.

This chain uses TRBV7-2 with TRBJ2-7; 11 nucleotides match TRBD2. The CDR3 runs to 14 residues. CDR1 and CDR2 from the germline V gene are SGHTA and FQGNSA. V shed 5 bases, J shed 6 bases, and the junction held 6 bases outside the gene matches. The CDR3 sequence: CASSGTSGRSEQYF. CDR3 in DNA: TGTGCCAGCAGCGGGACTAGCGGCAGGTCCGAGCAGTACTTC.

The CDR3: CASSRGDEAFF. The CDR3 DNA follows: TGTGCCAGCAGCAGGGGCGATGAAGCTTTCTTT. This chain joins TRBV11-2 and TRBJ1-1; TRBD1 is a possible D gene (5 bases). The CDR3 runs to 11 residues. The germline V gene encodes CDR1 SGHAT and CDR2 FQNNGV. Trimming took off 5 bases at V and 7 bases at J, with 8 bases between the two ends.

This clonotype was seen ten or more times. The rearrangement uses TRBV7-2 and TRBJ2-1; D is ambiguous. From germline, CDR1 is SGHTA and CDR2 FQGNSA. This CDR3 region has 14 residues. The ends were cut back, 4 bases at V and 3 bases at J, with 10 bases in the middle. The CDR3 nucleotides are TGTGCCAGCAGCTCAGGCCTCGGCTACAATGAGCAGTTCTTC. Residues: CASSSGLGYNEQFF.

This clonotype was detected only a few times. The gene calls are TRBV7-2 and TRBJ1-2; D not certain. This CDR3 contains 12 residues. V gave up 5 bases and J gave up 4 bases, with 8 bases separating them. Germline CDR1 is SGHTA and CDR2 is FQGNSA. The DNA for the CDR3 is TGTGCCAGCAGCGTAGACCGCTATGGCTACACCTTC. This translates into CASSVDRYGYTF.